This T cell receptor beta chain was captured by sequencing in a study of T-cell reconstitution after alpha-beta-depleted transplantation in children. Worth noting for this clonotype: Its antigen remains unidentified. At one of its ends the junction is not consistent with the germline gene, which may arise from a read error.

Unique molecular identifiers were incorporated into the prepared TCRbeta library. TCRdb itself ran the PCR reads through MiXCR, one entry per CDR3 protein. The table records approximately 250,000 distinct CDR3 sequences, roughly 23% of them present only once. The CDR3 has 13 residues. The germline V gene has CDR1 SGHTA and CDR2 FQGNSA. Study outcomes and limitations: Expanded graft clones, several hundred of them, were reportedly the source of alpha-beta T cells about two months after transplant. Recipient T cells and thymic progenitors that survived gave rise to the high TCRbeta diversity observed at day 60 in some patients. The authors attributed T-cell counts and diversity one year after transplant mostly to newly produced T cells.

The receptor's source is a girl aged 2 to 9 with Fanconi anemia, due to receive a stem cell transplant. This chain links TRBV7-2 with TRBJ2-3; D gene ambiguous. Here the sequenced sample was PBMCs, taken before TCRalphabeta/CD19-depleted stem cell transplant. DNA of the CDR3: TGTGCCGGCAGCTTAGGATATGCAGATACGCAGTATTTT. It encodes CAGSLGYADTQYF. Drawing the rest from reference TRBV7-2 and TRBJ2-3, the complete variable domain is GAGVSQSPSNKVTEKGKDVELRCDPISGHTALYWYRQSLGQGLEFLIYFQGNSAPDKSGLPSDRFSAERTGGSVSTLTIQRTQQEDSAVYLCAGSLGYADTQYFGPGTRLTVL.